Included here is one TCR beta chain sequence, with context. Its target is unknown. Receiving focal radiation plus CTLA-4 blockade with ipilimumab were patients who had chemo-refractory metastatic non-small-cell lung cancer. The assay was immunoSEQ multiplex PCR, and TCRdb's table has in-frame clones only and misses some. The sample consists of roughly 110,000 clones, around 85% of them appearing once. The data originate from a study of radiotherapy plus CTLA-4 blockade in lung cancer. Study at large: Disease control was present in 30% to 40% of patients, and objective responses in approximately 19%. Study observations and caveats: Radiotherapy with ipilimumab was followed by blood expansion of tumor-derived clones. Reports identified early blood T cell clone dynamics, with interferon-beta, as the best response predictor.

The CDR3 loop spans 15 amino acids. V lost 5 bases to trimming and J lost 10 bases, with 21 bases between them. Germline V gene data show CDR1 as LGHNA and CDR2 as YNFKEQ. Here the sequenced sample was peripheral blood, taken from a patient treated with radiotherapy plus ipilimumab. The V call is TRBV4-2, the J call TRBJ2-1; D possibly corresponds to TRBD2 (7 bases). This clonotype originated in a human donor with non-small cell lung cancer that progressed on radiotherapy plus ipilimumab. Some clones in this sample may be carry-over from other donors' samples. The CDR3 spells CASSSGRGAVGEQFF. The CDR3, as DNA: TGTGCCAGCAGCTCAGGGAGGGGGGCGGTAGGAGAGCAGTTCTTC.